A single sample gave rise to the 4 T cell receptor beta chains below, sequenced in a study of T cells in localized non-small cell lung cancer. The assay was immunoSEQ multiplex PCR, and TCRdb's table has in-frame clones only and misses some. The data hold approximately 150,000 clones, with approximately 88% observed a single time. The source was peripheral blood, collected before any cancer treatment. These receptors all come from an older female donor with stage I lung adenocarcinoma.

The chain is built from TRBV6-5 and TRBJ2-1, with no clear D. Trimming pared 11 bases from V and 9 bases from J, leaving 14 bases between. This CDR3 region has 11 residues. CDR1 MNHEY and CDR2 SVGAGI come from the germline V gene. The chain's CDR3 is CALKTSAEQFF. CDR3 coding DNA: TGTGCCCTAAAAACCTCGGCTGAGCAGTTCTTC.

Here the CDR3 reads CASSWTSGKKETQYF. The CDR3 DNA is TGCGCCAGCAGCTGGACTAGCGGGAAAAAGGAGACCCAGTACTTC. The V and J genes are TRBV5-1 and TRBJ2-5; 12 positions match TRBD2. This CDR3 contains 15 residues. The V gene end was trimmed by 3 bases and the J gene end by 5 bases; junction bases not matched to a gene: 5. Germline V gives CDR1 SGHRS, CDR2 YFSETQ.

The V and J genes are TRBV5-1 and TRBJ2-1, with TRBD2 matching over 7 bases. The CDR3 totals 14 residues. Germline trimming cut 3 bases from V and 2 bases from J; bases unmatched to any gene: 2. Per the germline V gene, CDR1 is SGHRS and CDR2 is YFSETQ. The DNA for the CDR3 is TGCGCCAGCAGCTCAGGGACTACCTACAATGAGCAGTTCTTC. This codes for CASSSGTTYNEQFF.

This clone was recorded only once. The chain is built from TRBV7-2 and TRBJ2-5; TRBD1 matches 10 bases. Germline-derived CDR1 and CDR2 are SGHTA and FQGNSA. This CDR3 has 14 residues. Losses at the gene ends were 5 bases for V and 5 bases for J; bases not matched to a gene: 5. CDR3 DNA: TGTGCCAGCAGCCCGGGACAGGGGATGGAGACCCAGTACTTC. Its protein product is CASSPGQGMETQYF.